The 26 T cell receptor beta chains in this list originate from one sample, sequenced in a study of technical replicates of blood from several donors. Profiling relied on immunoSEQ multiplex PCR, and the TCRdb table lists in-frame clones only, not all of them. The repertoire holds about 75,000 clones, with about 97% as singletons. Sequencing was carried out using T cells isolated from PBMCs. These receptors were obtained from a human donor in good health.

The chain has TRBV5-1 and TRBJ1-4, with a tentative D call TRBD1 (5 bases). This CDR3 spans 15 amino acids. V lost 1 base to trimming and J lost 6 bases, with 13 bases between them. Germline V lookup: CDR1 SGHRS, CDR2 YFSETQ. The chain's CDR3 is CASSLSMGRDEKLFF. As DNA, the CDR3 is TGCGCCAGCAGCTTGAGTATGGGGCGTGATGAAAAACTGTTTTTT.

The chain links TRBV7-2 to TRBJ2-1; D uncertain. Trimming pared 0 bases from V and 8 bases from J, leaving 11 bases between. The CDR3 extends over 14 amino acids. The germline V gene encodes CDR1 SGHTA and CDR2 FQGNSA. This chain's CDR3 is CASSLAASLDEQFF. The CDR3 DNA follows: TGTGCCAGCAGCTTAGCGGCCTCCCTCGATGAGCAGTTCTTC.

The chain recombines TRBV6-5 with TRBJ1-3; maybe TRBD1 (6 bases). The germline CDR1 and CDR2 sequences are MNHEY and SVGAGI. V was cut by 2 bases and J by 2 bases, with 10 bases left in between. CDR3 length: 15 amino acids. The CDR3 here is CASSYQGRPGNTIYF. The CDR3 DNA reads TGTGCCAGCAGTTACCAGGGGCGACCTGGAAACACCATATATTTT.

The chain's CDR3 is CASRGTSVGELFF. Written as DNA, the CDR3 is TGTGCCAGTAGAGGGACTAGCGTTGGGGAGCTGTTTTTT. This chain links TRBV19 with TRBJ2-2, with 10 positions matching TRBD2. CDR3 size: 13 residues. Losses at the gene ends were 6 bases for V and 8 bases for J; bases not matched to a gene: 3. Germline CDR1 LNHDA, CDR2 SQIVND (reference sequence).

This chain connects TRBV29-1 to TRBJ1-2; D is unresolved. The CDR3 sequence is 13 residues long. Germline values: CDR1 SQVTM, CDR2 ANQGSEA. V lost 2 bases to trimming and J lost 6 bases, with 13 bases between them. The CDR3 sequence is CSVEKEGSHGYTF. CDR3 DNA sequence: TGCAGCGTTGAAAAAGAAGGGAGTCATGGCTACACCTTC.

The chain is built from TRBV29-1 and TRBJ1-1; tentatively, D is TRBD1 (6 bases). Germline assignment: CDR1 SQVTM and CDR2 ANQGSEA. This CDR3 is 11 amino acids long. Trimming stripped 6 bases from V and 5 bases from J, with 10 bases between. This chain's CDR3 is CSVTGYTEAFF. The CDR3, as DNA: TGCAGCGTAACAGGGTATACTGAAGCTTTCTTT.

The chain couples TRBV5-4 to TRBJ2-1, with D perhaps matching TRBD1 (6 bases). The length of the CDR3 is 13 residues. Trimming took 2 bases from V and 5 from J, leaving 8 bases between them. Germline CDR1 and CDR2: SGHNT and YYREEE (reference sequence). Here the CDR3 reads CASSFDRNNEQFF. The CDR3 DNA is TGTGCCAGCAGCTTTGACAGGAACAATGAGCAGTTCTTC.

V gene TRBV19 combines with J gene TRBJ2-7; the match to TRBD1 covers 8 bases. This CDR3 region has 12 residues. Germline trimming cut 9 bases from V and 3 bases from J; bases unmatched to any gene: 4. CDR1 LNHDA and CDR2 SQIVND come from the germline V gene (reference sequence). Written as DNA, the CDR3 is TGTGCCAGCGGGACAGGAGGCTACGAGCAGTACTTC. It codes for CASGTGGYEQYF.

The genes are TRBV9 and TRBJ2-4, with D possibly TRBD1 on 6 matching bases. V lost 3 bases to trimming and J lost 9 bases, with 16 bases between them. The CDR3 sequence is 14 residues long. Germline values: CDR1 SGDLS, CDR2 YYNGEE. CDR3 loop: CASSAQGSSSIQYF. In nucleotides, the CDR3 is TGTGCCAGCAGCGCACAGGGTTCCTCCAGCATTCAGTACTTC.

V and J are TRBV4-2 and TRBJ1-5; no clear D. V lost 0 bases and J 4 bases, leaving 7 bases between the germline ends. The CDR3 has 14 residues. Germline V gene data show CDR1 as LGHNA and CDR2 as YNFKEQ. The CDR3 protein is CASSQETGNQPQHF. Written as DNA, the CDR3 is TGTGCCAGCAGCCAAGAGACGGGGAATCAGCCCCAGCATTTT.

Only one count was recorded for this clone. The V and J genes are TRBV6-1 and TRBJ1-2; D gene ambiguous. V was cut by 0 bases and J by 2 bases, with 16 bases left in between. The CDR3 runs to 17 residues. Germline assignment: CDR1 MNHNS and CDR2 SASEGT. The CDR3 sequence: CASSEARGGQINYGYTF. CDR3 bases: TGTGCCAGCAGTGAAGCTCGGGGAGGGCAGATAAACTATGGCTACACCTTC.

The chain couples TRBV6-5 to TRBJ2-1; no firm D call. The CDR3 sequence is 14 residues long. Germline V CDR1 and CDR2: MNHEY, SVGAGI. V shed 6 bases and J shed 6 bases, with 15 bases lying between them. The CDR3 region is CASSRGSLLNEQFF. CDR3 sequence (DNA): TGTGCCAGCAGCCGCGGATCTCTGCTCAATGAGCAGTTCTTC.

J is TRBJ2-3 and V is TRBV30; 8 bases are shared with TRBD2. Trimming removed 4 bases from V and 5 bases from J; junction bases left unmatched: 11. The CDR3 runs to 15 residues. Per the germline V gene, CDR1 is GTSNPN and CDR2 is SVGIG (reference sequence). The CDR3 spells CAWTISGRGRDTQYF. In DNA, the CDR3 is TGTGCCTGGACCATCAGCGGGAGAGGTCGAGATACGCAGTATTTT.

This rearrangement joins TRBV7-8 to TRBJ2-5; D not certain. Germline loops: CDR1 SGHVS, CDR2 FQNEAQ. V lost 10 bases and J 3 bases, leaving 12 bases between the germline ends. The CDR3 length is 12 residues. CDR3 in amino acids: CATSAFEETQYF. DNA for the CDR3: TGTGCCACGTCTGCGTTCGAAGAGACCCAGTACTTC.

The sample holds one count of this clone. The chain recombines TRBV30 with TRBJ2-5; a weak D match, TRBD2 (5 bases). The CDR3 loop spans 17 amino acids. The V gene's germline CDR1 is GTSNPN and CDR2 SVGIG (reference sequence). The V end lost 0 bases, the J end lost 5 bases, and 22 bases lay between the germline ends. The CDR3 here is CAWSVPRERSYGETQYF. The CDR3 nucleotides are TGTGCCTGGAGTGTACCCCGGGAAAGAAGTTATGGGGAGACCCAGTACTTC.

The CDR3 sequence: CASSVELAEYNEQFF. DNA of the CDR3: TGTGCCAGCAGCGTAGAACTAGCGGAATACAATGAGCAGTTCTTC. The chain combines TRBV9 with TRBJ2-1; 8 bases match TRBD2. Looked up from germline, CDR1 is SGDLS and CDR2 is YYNGEE. The CDR3 extends over 15 amino acids. After removal of 0 bases from V and 4 bases from J, the junction contained 3 bases not matched to a gene.

This chain links TRBV4-3 with TRBJ1-4, with D maybe TRBD1 (5 bases). The germline V gene encodes CDR1 LGHNA and CDR2 YSLEER. The length of the CDR3 is 14 residues. V was shortened by 0 bases and J by 6 bases, with 8 bases between the two germline ends. CDR3 loop: CASSQDTGDEKLFF. The CDR3 nucleotides read TGCGCCAGCAGCCAAGATACGGGGGATGAAAAACTGTTTTTT.

The V gene is TRBV14, the J gene TRBJ2-7, with a weak D call TRBD1 (5 bases). CDR1 is SGHDN, CDR2 FVKESK, per germline. There are 17 residues in the CDR3. V dropped 0 bases and J dropped 0 bases, with 15 bases sitting between them. The CDR3 sequence: CASSQDPWDQGSYEQYF. The CDR3 DNA is TGTGCCAGCAGCCAAGATCCTTGGGATCAGGGCTCCTACGAGCAGTACTTC. Full variable domain (rest looked up from reference TRBV14 and TRBJ2-7): EAGVTQFPSHSVIEKGQTVTLRCDPISGHDNLYWYRRVMGKEIKFLLHFVKESKQDESGMPNNRFLAERTGGTYSTLKVQPAELEDSGVYFCASSQDPWDQGSYEQYFGPGTRLTVT.

The rearrangement uses TRBV18 and TRBJ2-1; 8 bases align to TRBD2. From germline, CDR1 is KGHSH and CDR2 LQKENI. V lost 3 bases and J lost 4; bases outside the gene matches: 8. This CDR3 comprises 16 residues. The chain's CDR3 is CASSPESGSRYNEQFF. The CDR3 DNA is TGTGCCAGCTCACCTGAAAGCGGGAGTAGGTACAATGAGCAGTTCTTC.

The genes are TRBV19 and TRBJ1-2; unclear D gene. This CDR3 has 13 amino acids. Looked up from germline, CDR1 is LNHDA and CDR2 is SQIVND (reference sequence). Trimming cost V 7 bases and J 5 bases, with 14 bases left between them. The CDR3 reads CASKMQAAYGYTF. Here the CDR3 DNA reads TGTGCCAGTAAAATGCAAGCGGCTTATGGCTACACCTTC. Filled out from reference TRBV19 and TRBJ1-2, the complete variable domain reads DGGITQSPKYLFRKEGQNVTLSCEQNLNHDAMYWYRQDPGQGLRLIYYSQIVNDFQKGDIAEGYSVSREKKESFPLTVTSAQKNPTAFYLCASKMQAAYGYTFGSGTRLTVV.

The gene calls are TRBV6-5 and TRBJ2-2; TRBD1 matches at 10 bases. This CDR3 comprises 15 residues. V lost 0 bases to trimming and J lost 8 bases; unmatched junction nucleotides: 3. CDR1 MNHEY and CDR2 SVGAGI come from the germline V gene. This CDR3 reads CASSYSRQGAGELFF. The CDR3 bases are TGTGCCAGCAGTTACTCAAGACAGGGGGCAGGGGAGCTGTTTTTT.

The chain combines TRBV4-1 with TRBJ2-1; 10 bases align to TRBD2. V lost 2 bases, J lost 5 bases, and 12 bases stayed unmatched. CDR1 and CDR2 (germline): MGHRA, YSYEKL. This CDR3 region has 18 residues. CDR3 sequence (DNA): TGCGCCAGCAGCCAACCAAAGATAGCGGGAGGAAAAAACAATGAGCAGTTCTTC. It specifies CASSQPKIAGGKNNEQFF.

J is TRBJ1-5 and V is TRBV7-2, with 9 bases fitting TRBD1. The V and J ends lost 3 bases and 0 bases, in that order; junction bases with no gene match: 6. CDR1 is SGHTA, CDR2 FQGNSA, per germline. The CDR3 length is 17 residues. The CDR3 nucleotides are TGTGCCAGCAGCTTTAACAGGGGGCTCTATAGCAATCAGCCCCAGCATTTT. Translating gives CASSFNRGLYSNQPQHF.

The V gene is TRBV4-1, the J gene TRBJ2-7; tentative D call: TRBD2 (5 bases). The CDR3 sequence is 14 residues long. Trimming removed 2 bases at V and 3 bases at J, with 11 bases between. The V gene's germline CDR1 is MGHRA and CDR2 YSYEKL. CDR3 nucleotides: TGCGCCAGCAGCCAATACGACGGGAACTACGAGCAGTACTTC. Encoded protein: CASSQYDGNYEQYF.

This clone is a singleton in its sample. J is TRBJ2-7 and V is TRBV10-2; 9 bases agree with TRBD2. The trim removed 8 bases at V and 2 bases at J, leaving 4 bases unmatched. Germline CDR1 and CDR2: WSHSY and SAAADI. This CDR3 is 13 amino acids long. This chain's CDR3 is CASLLAGTYEQYF. The CDR3 nucleotides read TGCGCCAGCCTTCTAGCGGGAACCTACGAGCAGTACTTC.

The chain carries TRBV6-1 and TRBJ2-1, with TRBD1 matching over 7 bases. The CDR3 length is 16 residues. CDR1 is MNHNS, CDR2 SASEGT, per germline. The junction had 13 bases not matched to a gene; V was cut back by 4 bases and J by 7 bases. The chain's CDR3 is CASSGRRQGQGNEQFF. Written as DNA, the CDR3 is TGTGCCAGCAGTGGGCGAAGACAGGGCCAGGGGAATGAGCAGTTCTTC.